This is a list of T cell receptor beta chains from one sample in a study of T cell responses to AZD1222 COVID-19 vaccine. Sequenced by immunoSEQ multiplex PCR; TCRdb stores in-frame clones only, minus some. The table records roughly 180,000 clones, 90% to 95% of them present only once. The sample in question was peripheral blood, obtained 28 days after the second AZD1222 dose. The receptors derive from an adult who received the AZD1222 COVID-19 vaccine. CDR3s include the opening cysteine and the closing phenylalanine or tryptophan. Fields, in order: clone size, J gene, D gene, V gene, CDR3 protein, CDR3 DNA. The D gene is left open where the match is weak. Clone size is given for some rows only: seen once, a few or many times, or a class if the clone is expanded.

NA	TRBJ1-3	NA	TRBV19	CASILTGGNTIYF	TGTGCCAGTATCCTCACCGGGGGAAACACCATATATTTT
NA	TRBJ1-2	NA	TRBV5-1	CASSPQEEGGYTF	TGCGCCAGCAGCCCTCAGGAAGAAGGAGGCTACACCTTC
NA	TRBJ2-3	NA	TRBV6-5	CASSYYSQDTQYF	TGTGCCAGCAGTTACTATTCACAAGATACGCAGTATTTT
NA	TRBJ2-1	NA	TRBV27	CASSLYVVPYNEQFF	TGTGCCAGCAGTTTATATGTGGTTCCCTACAATGAGCAGTTCTTC
once	TRBJ2-7	NA	TRBV28	CASSHEGFYEQYF	TGTGCCAGCAGCCATGAAGGATTCTACGAGCAGTACTTC
NA	TRBJ2-2	NA	TRBV4-1	CASSWGEGVTGELFF	TGCGCCAGCAGCTGGGGGGAAGGGGTCACCGGGGAGCTGTTTTTT
NA	TRBJ1-2	NA	TRBV7-3	CASSLGQSPAYGYTF	TGTGCCAGCAGCTTAGGGCAGTCTCCGGCCTATGGCTACACCTTC
NA	TRBJ1-2	TRBD1	TRBV28	CASSPGTGANYGYTF	TGTGCCAGCAGCCCCGGGACAGGGGCTAACTATGGCTACACCTTC
NA	TRBJ2-1	NA	TRBV2	CASIYSPYNEQFF	TGTGCCAGCATATACAGTCCCTACAATGAGCAGTTCTTC
NA	TRBJ1-2	NA	TRBV19	CASSMPLTGFDGYTF	TGTGCCAGTAGTATGCCCTTAACAGGGTTCGATGGCTACACCTTC
NA	TRBJ2-3	TRBD2	TRBV19	CASSIDLGGPDTQYF	TGTGCCAGTAGTATAGATCTGGGAGGGCCAGATACGCAGTATTTT
NA	TRBJ1-5	NA	TRBV19	CASSITGGNQPQHF	TGTGCCAGTAGTATCACGGGGGGCAATCAGCCCCAGCATTTT
NA	TRBJ2-3	TRBD1	TRBV23-1	CASSQRTGSSTDTQYF	TGCGCCAGCAGTCAACGGACAGGCTCTAGCACAGATACGCAGTATTTT
NA	TRBJ1-4	TRBD1	TRBV10-3	CAISEDRENEKLFF	TGTGCCATCAGTGAGGACAGGGAGAATGAAAAACTGTTTTTT
NA	TRBJ2-6	TRBD1	TRBV3-1/TRBV3-2	CASSRMGDRVSGANVLTF	TGTGCCAGCAGCCGGATGGGGGACAGGGTGTCTGGGGCCAACGTCCTGACTTTC
NA	TRBJ2-3	TRBD2	TRBV18	CASSPLAGITTDTQYF	TGTGCCAGCTCACCTTTAGCGGGAATTACCACAGATACGCAGTATTTT
NA	TRBJ2-5	TRBD2	TRBV19	CASSIDVSGRKTQYF	TGTGCCAGTAGTATCGACGTTAGCGGGAGAAAGACCCAGTACTTC
NA	TRBJ2-7	NA	TRBV5-1	CASSPIPGHEQYF	TGCGCCAGCAGCCCCATTCCAGGTCACGAGCAGTACTTC
NA	TRBJ1-4	NA	TRBV3-1/TRBV3-2	CASSPRDLNEKLFF	TGTGCCAGCAGCCCCCGGGACCTTAATGAAAAACTGTTTTTT
once	TRBJ1-3	NA	TRBV5-1	CASSLAAGGPGNTIYF	TGCGCCAGCAGCTTGGCCGCCGGGGGCCCTGGAAACACCATATATTTT
NA	TRBJ1-5	NA	TRBV3-1/TRBV3-2	CASSLTTDQPQHF	TGTGCCAGCAGCCTTACTACAGATCAGCCCCAGCATTTT
NA	TRBJ1-2	NA	TRBV6-2/TRBV6-3	CASSGGWRLRGYTF	TGTGCCAGCAGTGGGGGCTGGCGTCTACGGGGCTACACCTTC
NA	TRBJ2-1	NA	TRBV5-5	CASIYRINYNEQFF	TGTGCCAGCATTTACAGGATTAATTACAATGAGCAGTTCTTC
NA	TRBJ1-1	TRBD1	TRBV28	CASSSYRGKDTEAFF	TGTGCCAGCAGTTCCTACAGGGGGAAGGACACTGAAGCTTTCTTT
NA	TRBJ1-2	NA	TRBV3-1/TRBV3-2	CASSSGTRDRYGYTF	TGTGCCAGCAGCTCCGGGACAAGAGACCGATATGGCTACACCTTC
NA	TRBJ2-2	NA	TRBV19	CASSIHTSTGELFF	TGTGCCAGTAGTATACATACAAGCACCGGGGAGCTGTTTTTT
once	TRBJ1-1	NA	TRBV19	CASRSQVPEAFF	TGTGCCAGTAGGAGTCAGGTTCCTGAAGCTTTCTTT
NA	TRBJ1-2	NA	TRBV3-1/TRBV3-2	CASSQDRGGGVGYTF	TGTGCCAGCAGCCAAGACCGGGGGGGAGGCGTTGGCTACACCTTC
NA	TRBJ2-7	TRBD2	TRBV9	CASSGGLAGGPYEQYF	TGTGCCAGCAGCGGCGGACTAGCGGGGGGACCATACGAGCAGTACTTC
NA	TRBJ2-7	NA	TRBV7-8	CASSTSVVVQYF	TGTGCCAGCAGCACATCAGTAGTCGTACAGTACTTC
NA	TRBJ1-4	NA	TRBV10-2	CASSRVPTNEKLFF	TGCGCCAGCAGCCGGGTTCCAACTAATGAAAAACTGTTTTTT
NA	TRBJ1-2	TRBD1	TRBV25-1	CASSMKDRIYGYTF	TGTGCCAGCAGTATGAAGGACAGGATCTATGGCTACACCTTC
NA	TRBJ2-7	NA	TRBV5-1	CASSPPGWSGDSYEQYF	TGCGCCAGCAGCCCCCCCGGATGGTCGGGAGACTCCTACGAGCAGTACTTC
NA	TRBJ2-7	TRBD2	TRBV4-2	CASSHGTSGTYEQYF	TGTGCCAGCAGCCACGGGACTAGCGGGACCTACGAGCAGTACTTC
NA	TRBJ1-5	NA	TRBV27	CASKSSNQPQHF	TGTGCCAGCAAGAGTAGCAATCAGCCCCAGCATTTT
NA	TRBJ1-2	NA	TRBV7-2	CASSLVLNNYGYTF	TGTGCCAGCAGCTTAGTCCTCAATAACTATGGCTACACCTTC
few	TRBJ2-1	TRBD2	TRBV14	CASSQDGWAGAEQFF	TGTGCCAGCAGCCAAGACGGGTGGGCGGGAGCTGAGCAGTTCTTC
NA	TRBJ1-6	TRBD1	TRBV27	CASTGTGRQALHF	TGTGCCAGCACTGGGACAGGGAGGCAAGCCCTCCACTTT
few	TRBJ2-7	NA	TRBV4-1	CASSQDDEIAVYEQYF	TGCGCCAGCAGCCAAGATGACGAAATAGCGGTTTACGAGCAGTACTTC
NA	TRBJ1-1	NA	TRBV28	CASSSIATVGNTEAFF	TGTGCCAGCAGTTCGATCGCGACGGTGGGGAACACTGAAGCTTTCTTT
NA	TRBJ1-1	TRBD1	TRBV11-3	CASSSRDREDTEAFF	TGTGCCAGCAGCAGCCGGGACAGGGAGGACACTGAAGCTTTCTTT